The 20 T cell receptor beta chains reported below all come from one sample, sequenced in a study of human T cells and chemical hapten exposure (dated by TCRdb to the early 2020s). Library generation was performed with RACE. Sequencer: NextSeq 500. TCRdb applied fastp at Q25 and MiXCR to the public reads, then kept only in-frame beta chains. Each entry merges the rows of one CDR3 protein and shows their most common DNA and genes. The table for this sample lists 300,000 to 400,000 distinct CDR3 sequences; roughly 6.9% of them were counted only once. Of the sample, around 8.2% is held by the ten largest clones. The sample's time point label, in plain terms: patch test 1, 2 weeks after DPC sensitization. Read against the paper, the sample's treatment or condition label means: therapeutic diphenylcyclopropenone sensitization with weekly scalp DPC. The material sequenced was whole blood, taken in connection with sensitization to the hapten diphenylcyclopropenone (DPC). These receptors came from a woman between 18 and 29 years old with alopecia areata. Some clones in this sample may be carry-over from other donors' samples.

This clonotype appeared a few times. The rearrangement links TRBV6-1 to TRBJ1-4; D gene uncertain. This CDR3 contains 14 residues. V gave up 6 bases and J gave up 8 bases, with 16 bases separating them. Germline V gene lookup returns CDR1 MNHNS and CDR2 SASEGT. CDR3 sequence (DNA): TGTGCCAGCAGGCCCAGCCAACTGGGCGAAAAACTGTTTTTT. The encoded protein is CASRPSQLGEKLFF.

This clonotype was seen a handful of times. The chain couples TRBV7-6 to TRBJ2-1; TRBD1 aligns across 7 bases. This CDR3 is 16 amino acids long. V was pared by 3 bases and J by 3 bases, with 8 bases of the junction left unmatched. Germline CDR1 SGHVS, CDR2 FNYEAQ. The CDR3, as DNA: TGTGCCAGCAGCTTCTTACAGGGGTTTCTCTACAATGAGCAGTTCTTC. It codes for CASSFLQGFLYNEQFF.

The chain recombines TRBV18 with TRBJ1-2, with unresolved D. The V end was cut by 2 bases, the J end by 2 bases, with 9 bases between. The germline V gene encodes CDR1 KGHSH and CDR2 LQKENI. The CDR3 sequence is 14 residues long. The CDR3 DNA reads TGTGCCAGCTCACCAGGCAGCGACAACTATGGCTACACCTTC. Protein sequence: CASSPGSDNYGYTF.

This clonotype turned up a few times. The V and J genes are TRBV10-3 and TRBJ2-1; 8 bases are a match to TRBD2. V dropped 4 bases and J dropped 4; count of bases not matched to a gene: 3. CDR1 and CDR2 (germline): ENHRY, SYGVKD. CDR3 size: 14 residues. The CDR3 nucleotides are TGTGCCATCAGTGTAGCGGGGCCATACAATGAGCAGTTCTTC. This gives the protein CAISVAGPYNEQFF.

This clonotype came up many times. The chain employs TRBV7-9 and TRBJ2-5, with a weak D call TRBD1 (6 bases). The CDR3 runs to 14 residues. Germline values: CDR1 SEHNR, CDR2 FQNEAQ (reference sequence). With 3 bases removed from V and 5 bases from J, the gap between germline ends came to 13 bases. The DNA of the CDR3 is TGTGCCAGCAGCTTTATACAGGGATGGGAGACCCAGTACTTC. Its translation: CASSFIQGWETQYF.

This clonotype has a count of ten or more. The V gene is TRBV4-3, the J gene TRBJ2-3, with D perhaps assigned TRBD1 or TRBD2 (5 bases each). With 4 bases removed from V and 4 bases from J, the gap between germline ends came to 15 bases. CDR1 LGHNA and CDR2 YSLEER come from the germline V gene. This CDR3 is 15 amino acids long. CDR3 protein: CASSPGGFLADTQYF. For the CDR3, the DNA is TGCGCCAGCAGCCCTGGGGGTTTCCTCGCAGATACGCAGTATTTT.

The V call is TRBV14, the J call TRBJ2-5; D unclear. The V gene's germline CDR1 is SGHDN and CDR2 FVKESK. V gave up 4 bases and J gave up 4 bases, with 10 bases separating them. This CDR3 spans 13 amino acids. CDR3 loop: CASSRPGPETQYF. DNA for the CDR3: TGTGCCAGCAGCCGACCAGGTCCAGAGACCCAGTACTTC.

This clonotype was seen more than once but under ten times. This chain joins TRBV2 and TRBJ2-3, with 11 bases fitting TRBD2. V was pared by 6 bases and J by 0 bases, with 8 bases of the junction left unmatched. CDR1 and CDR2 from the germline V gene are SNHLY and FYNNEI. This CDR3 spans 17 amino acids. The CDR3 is CASRSPRLAGSTDTQYF. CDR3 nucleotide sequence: TGTGCCAGCAGAAGTCCCCGACTAGCGGGGAGCACAGATACGCAGTATTTT.

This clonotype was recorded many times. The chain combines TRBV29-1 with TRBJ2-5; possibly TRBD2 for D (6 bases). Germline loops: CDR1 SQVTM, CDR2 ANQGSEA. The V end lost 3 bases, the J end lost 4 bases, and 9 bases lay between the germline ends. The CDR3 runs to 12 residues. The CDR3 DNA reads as TGCAGCGTTGAGAGGGGAGGAGAGACCCAGTACTTC. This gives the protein CSVERGGETQYF. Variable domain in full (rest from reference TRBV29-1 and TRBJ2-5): SAVISQKPSRDICQRGTSLTIQCQVDSQVTMMFWYRQQPGQSLTLIATANQGSEATYESGFVIDKFPISRPNLTFSTLTVSNMSPEDSSIYLCSVERGGETQYFGPGTRLLVL.

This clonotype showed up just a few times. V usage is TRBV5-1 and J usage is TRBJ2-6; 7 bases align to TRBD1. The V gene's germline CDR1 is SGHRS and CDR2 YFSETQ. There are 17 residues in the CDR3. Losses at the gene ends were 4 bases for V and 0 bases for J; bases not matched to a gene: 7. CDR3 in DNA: TGCGCCAGCAGCCCGGGGACAGTCAACTCTGGGGCCAACGTCCTGACTTTC. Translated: CASSPGTVNSGANVLTF.

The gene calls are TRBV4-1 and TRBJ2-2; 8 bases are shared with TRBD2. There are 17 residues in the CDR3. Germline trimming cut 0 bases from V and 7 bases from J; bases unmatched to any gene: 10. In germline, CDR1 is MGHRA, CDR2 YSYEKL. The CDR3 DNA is TGCGCCAGCAGCCAAGAGGTGGTAGCGGGGCAGTACGGGGAGCTGTTTTTT. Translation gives CASSQEVVAGQYGELFF.

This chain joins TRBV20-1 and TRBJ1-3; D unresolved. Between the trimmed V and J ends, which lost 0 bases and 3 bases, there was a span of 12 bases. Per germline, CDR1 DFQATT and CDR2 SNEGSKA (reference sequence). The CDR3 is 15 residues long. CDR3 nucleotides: TGCAGTGCTAGAGACGAAAGGGTCGGTGGAAACACCATATATTTT. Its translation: CSARDERVGGNTIYF.

The chain's CDR3 is CSVAATGTNYGYTF. DNA for the CDR3: TGCAGCGTCGCCGCTACAGGGACCAACTATGGCTACACCTTC. The V and J genes are TRBV29-1 and TRBJ1-2; D possibly corresponds to TRBD1 (6 bases). Between the trimmed V and J ends, which lost 6 bases and 2 bases, there was a span of 16 bases. Germline CDR1 and CDR2: SQVTM and ANQGSEA. This CDR3 has 14 residues.

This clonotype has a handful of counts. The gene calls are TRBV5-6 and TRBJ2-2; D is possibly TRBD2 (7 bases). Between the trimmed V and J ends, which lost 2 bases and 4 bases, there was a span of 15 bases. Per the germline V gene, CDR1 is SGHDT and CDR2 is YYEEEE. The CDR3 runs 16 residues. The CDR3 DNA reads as TGTGCCAGCAGCTTTAACGCGGGGGCCCTCACCGGGGAGCTGTTTTTT. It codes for CASSFNAGALTGELFF.

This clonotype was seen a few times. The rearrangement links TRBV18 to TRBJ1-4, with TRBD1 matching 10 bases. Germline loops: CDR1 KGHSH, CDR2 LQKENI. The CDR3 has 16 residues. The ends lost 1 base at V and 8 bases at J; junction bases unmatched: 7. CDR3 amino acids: CASSPHRTGGSEKLFF. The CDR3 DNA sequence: TGTGCCAGCTCACCACATAGGACAGGGGGAAGCGAAAAACTGTTTTTT.

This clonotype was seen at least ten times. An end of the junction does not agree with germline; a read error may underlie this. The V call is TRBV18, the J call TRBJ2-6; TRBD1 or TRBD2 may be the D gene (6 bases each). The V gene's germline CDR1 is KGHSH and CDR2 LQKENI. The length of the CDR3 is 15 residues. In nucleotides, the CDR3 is TGTGCCAGTTCACAGGGACTGAATGGGGCCAACGTCCTGACTTTC. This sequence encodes CASSQGLNGANVLTF.

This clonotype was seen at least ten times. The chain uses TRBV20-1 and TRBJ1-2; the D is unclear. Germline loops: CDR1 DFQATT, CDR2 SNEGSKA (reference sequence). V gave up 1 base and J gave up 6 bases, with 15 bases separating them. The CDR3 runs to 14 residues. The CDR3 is CSARALYPYDGYTF. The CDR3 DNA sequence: TGCAGTGCTAGAGCCCTTTACCCCTACGATGGCTACACCTTC.

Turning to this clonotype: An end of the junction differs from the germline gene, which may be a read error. Here the CDR3 DNA reads TGTGCCAACAGCTTAGCACCTGGGACAGGGATGAACACTGAAGCTTTCTTT. This gives the protein CANSLAPGTGMNTEAFF. J is TRBJ1-1 and V is TRBV7-6; TRBD1 agrees at 9 bases. Looked up from germline, CDR1 is SGHVS and CDR2 is FNYEAQ. The CDR3 covers 17 residues.

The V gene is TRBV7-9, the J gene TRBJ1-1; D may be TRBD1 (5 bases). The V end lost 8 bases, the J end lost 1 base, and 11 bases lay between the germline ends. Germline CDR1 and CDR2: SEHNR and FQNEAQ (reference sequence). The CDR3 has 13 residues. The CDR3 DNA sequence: TGTGCCAGCTCGGGGGACGGGAACACTGAAGCTTTCTTT. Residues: CASSGDGNTEAFF.

The CDR3 spells CASSSTGLSPLHF. CDR3 nucleotides: TGTGCCAGCAGCTCAACAGGGCTGTCACCCCTCCACTTT. The rearrangement uses TRBV7-9 and TRBJ1-6; a weak D match, TRBD1 (6 bases). The CDR3 totals 13 residues. CDR1 is SEHNR and CDR2 is FQNEAQ in the germline V gene (reference sequence). V was shortened by 4 bases and J by 10 bases, with 11 bases between the two germline ends. The full variable domain, its missing parts supplied by reference TRBV7-9 and TRBJ1-6, is DTGVSQNPRHKITKRGQNVTFRCDPISEHNRLYWYRQTLGQGPEFLTYFQNEAQLEKSRLLSDRFSAERPKGSFSTLEIQRTEQGDSAMYLCASSSTGLSPLHFGNGTRLTVT.